The 14 T cell receptor beta chains listed next were all sequenced from one sample in a study of OX40 agonist ivuxolimab in advanced cancers. Using immunoSEQ multiplex PCR, the repertoire was profiled, and TCRdb retains in-frame clones only, with some absent. The sample holds tens of thousands of clones; 75% to 90% are singletons and the top ten take 0.69%. Sample: CD4+ or CD8+ T cells sorted from blood, taken in a trial of the OX40 agonist ivuxolimab. The receptors originated from an adult with an advanced solid tumor such as melanoma, head and neck, liver or kidney cancer.

This sequence joins TRBV27 and TRBJ2-5, with no clear D. Germline CDR1 reads MNHEY; CDR2 reads SMNVEV (reference sequence). This CDR3 region has 14 residues. V lost 5 bases and J lost 5, with 15 bases in between. The CDR3 nucleotides read TGTGCCAGCAGTCTTCAGTATGGGCGCGAGACCCAGTACTTC. Its protein product is CASSLQYGRETQYF.

The V call is TRBV19, the J call TRBJ1-2; D is perhaps TRBD1 (6 bases). Germline loops: CDR1 LNHDA, CDR2 SQIVND (reference sequence). There are 14 residues in the CDR3. The V end lost 6 bases, the J end lost 8 bases, and 19 bases lay between the germline ends. The CDR3 nucleotides read TGTGCCAGTAGAGCCTCGGACAGCCCGGGGGGCTACACCTTC. This encodes CASRASDSPGGYTF.

The chain links TRBV6-6 to TRBJ2-3, with 12 bases aligning to TRBD2. The CDR3 runs to 16 residues. CDR1 is MNHNY and CDR2 is SVGAGI in the germline V gene (reference sequence). V gave up 7 bases and J gave up 5 bases; unmatched junction bases: 10. In nucleotides, the CDR3 is TGTGCCAGCAACCCCCTCGGGACTAGCGGGCTAGATACGCAGTATTTT. Translated, it gives CASNPLGTSGLDTQYF.

The chain combines TRBV19 with TRBJ2-2; TRBD1 agrees at 11 bases. Germline values: CDR1 LNHDA, CDR2 SQIVND (reference sequence). Trimming at V came to 4 bases and at J to 1 base, leaving 8 bases not matched to a gene. This CDR3 comprises 18 residues. CDR3 in DNA: TGTGCCAGTAGTACAACACGGACAGGGGGCAGGAACACCGGGGAGCTGTTTTTT. Translation gives CASSTTRTGGRNTGELFF.

The rearrangement links TRBV7-3 to TRBJ2-1; 12 bases are a match to TRBD2. The trim removed 3 bases at V and 7 bases at J, leaving 4 bases unmatched. This CDR3 spans 15 amino acids. The germline gives CDR1 SGHTA, CDR2 FQGTGA. As DNA, the CDR3 is TGTGCCAGCAGCTTCAGACTAGCGGGGGCAAATGAGCAGTTCTTC. This translates into CASSFRLAGANEQFF.

The genes are TRBV6-5 and TRBJ2-7; D is possibly TRBD2 (6 bases). The ends were cut back, 5 bases at V and 0 bases at J, with 8 bases in the middle. The CDR3 extends over 13 amino acids. Germline CDR1 is MNHEY and CDR2 is SVGAGI. DNA for the CDR3: TGTGCCAGCAGTATAGCGGACTCCTACGAGCAGTACTTC. Amino acid sequence: CASSIADSYEQYF.

The chain links TRBV19 to TRBJ2-2; D unclear. The CDR3 consists of 14 residues. Trimming stripped 3 bases from V and 3 bases from J, with 8 bases between. In germline, CDR1 is LNHDA, CDR2 SQIVND (reference sequence). CDR3 coding DNA: TGTGCCAGTAGTATCGCAGGCGACACCGGGGAGCTGTTTTTT. This sequence encodes CASSIAGDTGELFF.

This sequence joins TRBV21-1 and TRBJ1-1. TRBV21-1 is shown as a pseudogene. This CDR3 contains 14 residues. CDR3 in DNA: TGTGCCCCCTCTCTTAGGGGAGGGGGCACTGAAGCTTTCTTT. Translated: CAPSLRGGGTEAFF.

The chain joins TRBV10-3 to TRBJ2-2; 11 bases are a match to TRBD2. J gave up 2 bases and V 6 bases, and 8 bases lay outside the gene matches. This CDR3 has 17 amino acids. Germline-derived CDR1 and CDR2 are ENHRY and SYGVKD. CDR3 DNA sequence: TGTGCCATCAGGGGGCCTAGCGGGGGGTCCAACACCGGGGAGCTGTTTTTT. Translating it yields CAIRGPSGGSNTGELFF.

The chain couples TRBV11-2 to TRBJ1-4; TRBD1 aligns across 7 bases. V lost 1 base, J lost 4 bases, and 6 bases stayed unmatched. The CDR3 length is 16 residues. Germline CDR1 is SGHAT and CDR2 is FQNNGV. CDR3 DNA sequence: TGTGCCAGCAGCTTAGGAACGGGACAGTTTAATGAAAAACTGTTTTTT. Amino acids: CASSLGTGQFNEKLFF.

J is TRBJ1-6 and V is TRBV6-1; the D is unclear. Germline V gives CDR1 MNHNS, CDR2 SASEGT. The CDR3 spans 16 residues. V shed 4 bases and J shed 0 bases, with 10 bases lying between them. The CDR3 spells CASSVSRSSYNSPLHF. The DNA for the CDR3 is TGTGCCAGCAGTGTCAGTAGGAGCTCCTATAATTCACCCCTCCACTTT.

The rearrangement joins TRBV19 to TRBJ2-2, with 12 bases that match TRBD2. CDR1 LNHDA and CDR2 SQIVND come from the germline V gene (reference sequence). The V gene end was trimmed by 1 base and the J gene end by 0 bases; junction bases not matched to a gene: 15. The CDR3 contains 22 residues. As DNA, the CDR3 is TGTGCCAGTAGTATAGGACTAGCGGGGGCCCCCTTAAAGTTCGCGAACACCGGGGAGCTGTTTTTT. Amino acids: CASSIGLAGAPLKFANTGELFF.

The chain recombines TRBV6-5 with TRBJ2-1; TRBD2 matches 11 bases. CDR1 is MNHEY, CDR2 SVGAGI, per germline. This CDR3 is built from 15 residues. V lost 10 bases and J lost 5; bases outside the gene matches: 10. CDR3 sequence: CAISPLAGGHNEQFF. Here the CDR3 DNA reads TGTGCCATCTCGCCTCTAGCGGGGGGACACAATGAGCAGTTCTTC.

This chain links TRBV5-8 with TRBJ2-7, with 8 bases that match TRBD1. Germline V gene sequence: CDR1 SGHTS, CDR2 YDEGEE. The J segment lost 3 bases and the V segment lost 0 bases, leaving 5 bases of the junction unmatched. The CDR3 length is 15 residues. Written as DNA, the CDR3 is TGTGCCAGCAGCTTGGCCGGGACAGGCCTCTACGAGCAGTACTTC. This codes for CASSLAGTGLYEQYF.